Listed below are T cell receptor beta chains from one sample, sequenced in a study of human T cells and chemical hapten exposure. TCRdb reprocessed the RACE reads with MiXCR, giving one entry per CDR3 protein. The table shows tens of thousands of distinct CDR3 sequences, with approximately 10% occurring only once. The material was whole blood, obtained in connection with sensitization to the hapten diphenylcyclopropenone (DPC). These receptors were taken from a man between 40 and 49 years old with alopecia areata. Some clones in this sample may be carry-over from other donors' samples. Both conserved end residues are part of each CDR3. A D gene is named only where the DNA matches it firmly. Size is omitted from some rows. Given values are once, few, many or a class for expanded clones.

TRBV20-1	15	TRBJ2-3	few	TRBD2	TGCAGTGCCCCGACTAGCGGGAGGGCCGAAGATACGCAGTATTTT	CSAPTSGRAEDTQYF
TRBV6-2/TRBV6-3	14	TRBJ2-3	many	NA	TGTGCCAGCAGTCGCGTCAGGGGCGCAGATACGCAGTATTTT	CASSRVRGADTQYF
TRBV19	15	TRBJ1-5	many	NA	TGTGCCAGTAGTATCTTCGCCAGGGAGAATCAGCCCCAGCATTTT	CASSIFARENQPQHF
TRBV18	15	TRBJ2-7	NA	TRBD2	TGTGCCAGCTCACCCGGGGCGGGAGGACCTTACGAGCAGTACTTC	CASSPGAGGPYEQYF
TRBV6-6	15	TRBJ2-1	few	NA	TGTGCCAGCAGCGCCCAGGGGCCCTCGCACAATGAGCAGTTCTTC	CASSAQGPSHNEQFF
TRBV7-2	15	TRBJ2-1	NA	NA	TGTGCCAGCAGCGCGCGGGTGGGAACTTACAATGAGCAGTTCTTC	CASSARVGTYNEQFF
TRBV2	16	TRBJ2-3	few	TRBD2	TGTGCCAGCTCTTGGACTAGCGGGAGTTGGGCAGATACGCAGTATTTT	CASSWTSGSWADTQYF
TRBV20-1	14	TRBJ1-3	many	NA	TGCAGTGCTAGAGACGCACGCTCTGGAAACACCATATATTTT	CSARDARSGNTIYF
TRBV3-1	15	TRBJ1-5	many	NA	TGTGCCAGCAGCCAAGATCGCGGCGGCGGTCAGCCCCAGCATTTT	CASSQDRGGGQPQHF
TRBV4-1	18	TRBJ2-3	NA	TRBD2	TGCGCCAGCAACCAAGGAGCCGCCAGGGCGGGAGCAAAAGATACGCAGTATTTT	CASNQGAARAGAKDTQYF
TRBV28	17	TRBJ2-7	many	TRBD2	TGTGCCAGCAGCCTCGTCCCTTTTCTAGCGGGATCCTACGAGCAGTACTTC	CASSLVPFLAGSYEQYF
TRBV11-3	20	TRBJ1-5	NA	NA	TGTGCCAGCAGCTTGAATCCCCCGGGGCAGGGGTACAATAGCAATCAGCCCCAGCATTTT	CASSLNPPGQGYNSNQPQHF
TRBV5-1	15	TRBJ1-4	NA	TRBD1	TGCGCCAGCAGCGTAACCGGGACAGCTAATGAAAAACTGTTTTTT	CASSVTGTANEKLFF
TRBV28	15	TRBJ2-7	few	TRBD2	TGTGCCAGCAGTCCGCTTGGACTAGCTCTTTACGAGCAGTACTTC	CASSPLGLALYEQYF
TRBV15	16	TRBJ2-5	NA	TRBD2	TGTGCCACCAGCAGTTGGGGGGGGAGCGCCCAAGAGACCCAGTACTTC	CATSSWGGSAQETQYF
TRBV7-6	18	TRBJ2-1	few	TRBD2	TGTGCCAGCAGCTTAGGGTGGGGCCTAGCGGGAGTTATCAATGAGCAGTTCTTC	CASSLGWGLAGVINEQFF
TRBV10-3	16	TRBJ2-3	NA	TRBD1	TGTGCCATCAGTGAGTCGGGGACAGGGCTTGGAGATACGCAGTATTTT	CAISESGTGLGDTQYF
TRBV7-3	14	TRBJ2-2	NA	NA	TGTGCCAGCAGCTTAGCAGACAACACCGGGGAGCTGTTTTTT	CASSLADNTGELFF
TRBV12-3/TRBV12-4	15	TRBJ1-1	many	NA	TGTGCCAGCAGTTTAGGGGCGGGGTTCGGGTCTGAAGCTTTCTTT	CASSLGAGFGSEAFF
TRBV7-2	13	TRBJ2-1	few	TRBD1	TGTGCCAGCAGCCCACCGACAGGGAATGAGCAGTTCTTC	CASSPPTGNEQFF
TRBV7-2	15	TRBJ2-6	many	NA	TGTGCCAGCAGCTTAGGCAGTTCTGGGGCCAACGTCCTGACTTTC	CASSLGSSGANVLTF
TRBV9	15	TRBJ2-2	few	NA	TGTGCCAGCAGCGTAGGAGGGAGTGGGACCGGGGAGCTGTTTTTT	CASSVGGSGTGELFF
TRBV2	14	TRBJ2-7	few	TRBD1	TGTGCCAGCAGTGAAGTGGGACAGGGGGACGAGCAGTACTTC	CASSEVGQGDEQYF
TRBV28	13	TRBJ2-7	many	NA	TGTGCCAGCAGACCACACAGAACCTACGAGCAGTACTTC	CASRPHRTYEQYF
TRBV7-2	13	TRBJ2-1	NA	TRBD1	TGTGCCAGCAGCTGGACAGGGGGGAATGAGCAGTTCTTC	CASSWTGGNEQFF
TRBV6-2/TRBV6-3	13	TRBJ1-2	many	NA	TGTGCCAGCAGTTACTCAGGTTTGAGCGGCTACACCTTC	CASSYSGLSGYTF
TRBV19	18	TRBJ1-2	few	TRBD1	TGTGCCAGTAGTATCCCAGAACAGGGGGCAAGGAATAACTATGGCTACACCTTC	CASSIPEQGARNNYGYTF
TRBV28	18	TRBJ2-3	NA	NA	TGTGCCAGCTCCACATCTATCGGGCTAGGAAGTTTGGGAGATACGCAGTATTTT	CASSTSIGLGSLGDTQYF
TRBV10-3	13	TRBJ1-1	NA	NA	TGTGCCATCGAAGCCTACATCGGATCTGAAGCTTTCTTT	CAIEAYIGSEAFF
TRBV29-1	12	TRBJ1-1	NA	NA	TGCAGCGTTGGGGGGGTGAACACTGAAGCTTTCTTT	CSVGGVNTEAFF
TRBV6-2/TRBV6-3	17	TRBJ2-7	few	NA	TGTGCCAGCAGTTACTCGATTAGCGAAGAAAAGTACTACGAGCAGTACTTC	CASSYSISEEKYYEQYF
TRBV12-3/TRBV12-4	15	TRBJ1-6	NA	TRBD1	TGTGCCAGCAGTGACGGGACAGGGGGGGCTTCACCCCTCCACTTT	CASSDGTGGASPLHF
TRBV29-1	13	TRBJ1-5	NA	NA	TGCAGCGTTAGTTATCGGCCCAATCAGCCCCAGCATTTT	CSVSYRPNQPQHF
TRBV12-3/TRBV12-4	15	TRBJ2-1	NA	TRBD1	TGTGCCAGCAGTTCACAGGGGGGTCCCTACAATGAGCAGTTCTTC	CASSSQGGPYNEQFF
TRBV7-2	13	TRBJ2-3	many	NA	TGTGCCAGCAGCCTAGAGGCGTTGGATACGCAGTATTTT	CASSLEALDTQYF
TRBV15	15	TRBJ2-2	NA	TRBD1	TGTGCCACCAGCGAGGACAGGGGGTATGCCGGGGAGCTGTTTTTT	CATSEDRGYAGELFF
TRBV12-3/TRBV12-4	16	TRBJ2-1	NA	TRBD2	TGTGCCAGCAGTCCAGGACTAGCGGGAGGCCCCTATGAGCAGTTCTTC	CASSPGLAGGPYEQFF
TRBV18	12	TRBJ1-1	many	NA	TGTGCCAGCTCACTATCGAACACTGAAGCTTTCTTT	CASSLSNTEAFF
TRBV9	14	TRBJ2-3	NA	NA	TGTGCCAGCAGCGTCCTAGACAGCACAGATACGCAGTATTTT	CASSVLDSTDTQYF
TRBV6-5	14	TRBJ1-1	NA	NA	TGTGCCAGCAGTTACTCGATGAGGTCACCTAAAGCTTTCTTT	CASSYSMRSPKAFF
TRBV7-6	17	TRBJ2-1	few	TRBD2	TGTGCCAGCAGCTTCGGCGGGAGGGGGGTCTCCTACAATGAGCAGTTCTTC	CASSFGGRGVSYNEQFF
TRBV18	15	TRBJ1-1	NA	TRBD1	TGTGCCAGCTCACTCTCTCTGACAGGGTTGGCTGAAGCTTTCTTT	CASSLSLTGLAEAFF
TRBV6-5	11	TRBJ2-1	NA	NA	TGTGCCAGCAGACTGCAGCATGAGCAGTTCTTC	CASRLQHEQFF
TRBV21-1	16	TRBJ2-1	few	NA	TGTGCCAGCAGCACGGTCGGGAATTTTACCTACAATGAGCAGTTCTTC	CASSTVGNFTYNEQFF
TRBV2	10	TRBJ2-5	many	NA	TGTGCCAGCAGTCTCCACACCACGGACTTC	CASSLHTTDF